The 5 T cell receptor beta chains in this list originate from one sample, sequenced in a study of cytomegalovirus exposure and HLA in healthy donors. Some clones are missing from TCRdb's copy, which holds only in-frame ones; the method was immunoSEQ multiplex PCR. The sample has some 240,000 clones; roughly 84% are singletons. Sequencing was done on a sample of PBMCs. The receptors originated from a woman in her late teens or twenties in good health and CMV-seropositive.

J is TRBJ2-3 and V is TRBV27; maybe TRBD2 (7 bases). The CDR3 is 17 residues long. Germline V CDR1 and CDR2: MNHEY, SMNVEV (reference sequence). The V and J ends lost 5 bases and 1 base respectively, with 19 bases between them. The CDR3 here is CASSPVRGGDRTDTQYF. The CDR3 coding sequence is TGTGCCAGCAGTCCCGTGAGGGGGGGCGACCGCACAGATACGCAGTATTTT.

For the CDR3, the DNA is TGCGCCAGCAGCTTAACCGGGAGAACTAACTATGGCTACACCTTC. It translates to CASSLTGRTNYGYTF. This sequence joins TRBV5-1 and TRBJ1-2; D is undetermined. Germline CDR1 reads SGHRS; CDR2 reads YFSETQ. The CDR3 totals 15 residues. V shed 2 bases and J shed 0 bases, with 11 bases lying between them.

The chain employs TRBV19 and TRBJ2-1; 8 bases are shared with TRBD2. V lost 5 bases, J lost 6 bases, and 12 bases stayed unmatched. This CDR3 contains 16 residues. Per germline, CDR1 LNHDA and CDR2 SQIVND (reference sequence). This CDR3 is CASSWTGGTWGNEQFF. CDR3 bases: TGTGCCAGTAGTTGGACGGGGGGGACCTGGGGCAATGAGCAGTTCTTC.

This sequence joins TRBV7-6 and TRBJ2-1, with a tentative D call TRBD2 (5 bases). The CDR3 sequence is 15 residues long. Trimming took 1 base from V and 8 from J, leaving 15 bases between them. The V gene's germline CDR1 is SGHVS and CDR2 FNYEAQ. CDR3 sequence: CASSLDPSSIDEQFF. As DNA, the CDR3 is TGTGCCAGCAGCTTAGATCCTAGCTCTATCGATGAGCAGTTCTTC.

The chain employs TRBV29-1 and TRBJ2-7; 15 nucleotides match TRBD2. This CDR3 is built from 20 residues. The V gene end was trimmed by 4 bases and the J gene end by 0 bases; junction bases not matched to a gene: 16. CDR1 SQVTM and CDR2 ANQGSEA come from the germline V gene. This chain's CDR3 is CSVVAGPGLAGGRSSYEQYF. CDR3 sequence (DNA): TGCAGCGTTGTAGCGGGTCCGGGACTAGCGGGAGGCCGCAGCTCCTACGAGCAGTACTTC.